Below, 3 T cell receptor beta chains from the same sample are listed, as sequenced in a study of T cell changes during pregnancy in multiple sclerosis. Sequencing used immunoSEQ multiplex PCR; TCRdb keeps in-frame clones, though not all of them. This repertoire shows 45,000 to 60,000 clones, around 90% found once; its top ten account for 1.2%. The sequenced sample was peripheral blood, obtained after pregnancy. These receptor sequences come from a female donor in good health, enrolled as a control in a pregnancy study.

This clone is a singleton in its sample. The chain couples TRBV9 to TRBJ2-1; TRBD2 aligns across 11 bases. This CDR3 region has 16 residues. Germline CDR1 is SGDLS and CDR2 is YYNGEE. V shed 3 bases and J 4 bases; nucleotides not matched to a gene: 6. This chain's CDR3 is CASSGPSSGGYNEQFF. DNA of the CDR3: TGTGCCAGCAGCGGACCATCTAGCGGGGGGTACAATGAGCAGTTCTTC.

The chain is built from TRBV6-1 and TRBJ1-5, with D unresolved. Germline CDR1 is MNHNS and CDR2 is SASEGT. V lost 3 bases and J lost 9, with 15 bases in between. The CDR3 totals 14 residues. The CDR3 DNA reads TGTGCCAGCAGTGATACCGAAACGAGGAGGCCCCAGCATTTT. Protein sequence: CASSDTETRRPQHF.

This CDR3 reads CASSESRGRGTYQETQYF. DNA of the CDR3: TGTGCCAGCAGTGAATCGAGGGGCAGGGGGACATACCAAGAGACCCAGTACTTC. The rearrangement joins TRBV6-1 to TRBJ2-5; 7 bases fit TRBD1. V lost 2 bases, J lost 0 bases, and 12 bases stayed unmatched. Looked up from germline, CDR1 is MNHNS and CDR2 is SASEGT. The length of the CDR3 is 18 residues.